Presented here are 25 T cell receptor beta chains from one specimen sequenced in a study of T cells in Graves' hyperthyroidism and ophthalmopathy. The investigators amplified TCR beta CDR3 regions from RNA transcripts. When the TCR CDR3 underwent first-round RT-PCR, the HTBI primer set was used. TCRdb recomputed calls from the multiplex PCR reads with MiXCR, one row per CDR3 protein. The sample comprises about 720,000 distinct CDR3 sequences, around 15% of which are singletons, and over 7.5% rests with the top ten. The sample comprised blood. The receptors originated from a young man with Graves' hyperthyroidism.

Written as DNA, the CDR3 is TGTGCCAGCAGTCTTGCATACTTC. Translating gives CASSLAYF. The chain joins TRBV28 to TRBJ2-5; D unresolved. Germline lookup yields CDR1 MDHEN and CDR2 SYDVKM. V lost 5 bases and J lost 14, with 6 bases in between. The CDR3 totals 8 residues. The full variable domain, in which reference TRBV28 and TRBJ2-5 provide the parts outside the CDR3, is DVKVTQSSRYLVKRTGEKVFLECVQDMDHENMFWYRQDPGLGLRLIYFSYDVKMKEKGDIPEGYSVSREKKERFSLILESASTNQTSMYLCASSLAYFGPGTRLLVL.

The table lists this clonotype with a few counts. V gene TRBV20-1 combines with J gene TRBJ2-5; no clear D gene. The V end was cut by 1 base, the J end by 0 bases, with 12 bases between. The germline V gene encodes CDR1 DFQATT and CDR2 SNEGSKA (reference sequence). The CDR3 length is 15 residues. The CDR3 region has the DNA TGCAGTGCTAGAGCCACATGGCAGGACCAAGAGACCCAGTACTTC. Residues: CSARATWQDQETQYF.

This clonotype was found a few times. This chain uses TRBV5-1 with TRBJ2-7; 8 bases line up with TRBD2. The CDR3 is 15 residues long. The germline gives CDR1 SGHRS, CDR2 YFSETQ. With V trimmed by 5 bases and J by 4 bases, 11 bases remained unmatched. The CDR3 nucleotides read TGCGCCAGCAGTCCCGGGGGTAGCGGGACATACGAGCAGTACTTC. Its translation: CASSPGGSGTYEQYF.

In this sample, this clonotype turned up many times. The V call is TRBV5-1, the J call TRBJ1-5, with a tentative D call TRBD1 (5 bases). The V and J ends lost 0 bases and 4 bases respectively, with 14 bases between them. CDR3 length: 16 residues. The germline gives CDR1 SGHRS, CDR2 YFSETQ. The CDR3 DNA reads as TGCGCCAGCAGCTTGGTACCAGGGCCTACTAATCAGCCCCAGCATTTT. This codes for CASSLVPGPTNQPQHF.

The rearrangement joins TRBV6-5 to TRBJ2-7; D possibly corresponds to TRBD1 (5 bases). The V end lost 7 bases, the J end lost 7 bases, and 17 bases lay between the germline ends. The CDR3 extends over 13 amino acids. CDR1 and CDR2 (germline): MNHEY, SVGAGI. The CDR3: CASNLGDPGEQYF. CDR3 nucleotides: TGTGCCAGCAATTTAGGGGATCCTGGAGAGCAGTACTTC.

The chain has TRBV20-1 and TRBJ2-2; 8 positions agree with TRBD2. Germline values: CDR1 DFQATT, CDR2 SNEGSKA (reference sequence). This CDR3 spans 13 amino acids. V was clipped by 5 bases and J by 4 bases; unmatched bases: 3. In DNA form, the CDR3 reads TGCAGTGCTCGGCTAGCGGGCACCGGGGAGCTGTTTTTT. Protein sequence: CSARLAGTGELFF.

This clonotype showed up many times. The rearrangement joins TRBV20-1 to TRBJ2-3; TRBD2 aligns across 7 bases. The CDR3 loop spans 16 amino acids. J lost 4 bases, V lost 3 bases, and 13 bases had no gene match. Per germline, CDR1 DFQATT and CDR2 SNEGSKA (reference sequence). Here the CDR3 DNA reads TGCAGTGCTAGGAAGGGGTCGGGAGGAGTTGCAGATACGCAGTATTTT. Amino acid sequence: CSARKGSGGVADTQYF.

The genes are TRBV7-9 and TRBJ1-2; D may be TRBD1 (5 bases). Germline V CDR1 and CDR2: SEHNR, FQNEAQ (reference sequence). V shed 1 base and J shed 2 bases, with 11 bases lying between them. CDR3 size: 15 residues. The CDR3 loop reads CASSLEAGRNYGYTF. The CDR3 DNA reads as TGTGCCAGCAGCTTAGAGGCAGGGAGGAACTATGGCTACACCTTC.

This clonotype was found many times. The chain joins TRBV12-3 or TRBV12-4 to TRBJ2-7; TRBD1 agrees at 9 bases. V trimming: 1 base; J trimming: 5 bases; junction bases outside the gene matches: 6. This CDR3 has 15 amino acids. CDR3 residues: CASSLVWDRVHEQYF. The CDR3 DNA follows: TGTGCCAGCAGTTTAGTTTGGGACAGGGTCCACGAGCAGTACTTC.

The chain is built from TRBV10-3 and TRBJ2-2; D possibly corresponds to TRBD2 (5 bases). Germline assignment: CDR1 ENHRY and CDR2 SYGVKD. The V end was cut by 6 bases, the J end by 6 bases, with 17 bases between. The CDR3 sequence is 15 residues long. The CDR3 here is CAISEGVKGAGELFF. The CDR3 DNA reads as TGTGCCATCAGCGAGGGAGTGAAAGGCGCCGGGGAGCTGTTTTTT.

The chain links TRBV2 to TRBJ1-1, with unresolved D. The CDR3 covers 14 residues. V shed 5 bases and J shed 1 base, with 11 bases lying between them. Germline V lookup: CDR1 SNHLY, CDR2 FYNNEI. DNA for the CDR3: TGTGCCAGCAGTCCAATGTGGGGGAACACTGAAGCTTTCTTT. Amino acids: CASSPMWGNTEAFF.

Of note for this clonotype: This may be a read error, as it is one base from a much larger clone. The chain combines TRBV20-1 with TRBJ2-1, with 14 nucleotides matching TRBD2. The CDR3 is 15 residues long. CDR1 DFQATT and CDR2 SNEGSKA come from the germline V gene (reference sequence). Unmatched junction bases numbered 1, after V lost 0 bases and J lost 6 bases. The CDR3 here is CSAREGLAGVNEQFF. In nucleotides, the CDR3 is TGCAGTGCTAGAGAGGGACTAGCGGGAGTCAATGAGCAGTTCTTC.

This clonotype was observed many times. In DNA form, the CDR3 reads TGTGCCAGCAGCCTGGGGACTAGCGGGAGCGGTGAGCAGTTCTTC. Its protein is CASSLGTSGSGEQFF. The chain carries TRBV7-3 and TRBJ2-1; 14 bases line up with TRBD2. Germline values: CDR1 SGHTA, CDR2 FQGTGA. J gave up 9 bases and V 5 bases, and 6 bases lay outside the gene matches. CDR3 length: 15 amino acids.

The rearrangement uses TRBV18 and TRBJ2-3; D is ambiguous. V gave up 0 bases and J gave up 12 bases, with 13 bases separating them. Germline CDR1 reads KGHSH; CDR2 reads LQKENI. The CDR3 length is 13 residues. The CDR3 nucleotides are TGTGCCAGCTCACCACCGTCGGCGCCATTTCAGTATTTT. Its protein product is CASSPPSAPFQYF.

The gene calls are TRBV7-2 and TRBJ2-7; 11 bases agree with TRBD2. The CDR3 consists of 15 residues. Looked up from germline, CDR1 is SGHTA and CDR2 is FQGNSA. V shed 3 bases and J 6 bases; nucleotides not matched to a gene: 7. CDR3 sequence: CASSFTLAGGVEQYF. The DNA of the CDR3 is TGTGCCAGCAGCTTCACCTTAGCGGGAGGGGTCGAGCAGTACTTC. Looking up the rest from reference TRBV7-2 and TRBJ2-7 gives the full variable domain: GAGVSQSPSNKVTEKGKDVELRCDPISGHTALYWYRQSLGQGLEFLIYFQGNSAPDKSGLPSDRFSAERTGGSVSTLTIQRTQQEDSAVYLCASSFTLAGGVEQYFGPGTRLTVT.

This clonotype turned up a few times. This chain connects TRBV3-1 to TRBJ2-1; D unresolved. V lost 2 bases and J lost 7, with 3 bases in between. The CDR3 extends over 11 amino acids. The germline V gene encodes CDR1 LGHDT and CDR2 YNNKEL (reference sequence). Written as DNA, the CDR3 is TGTGCCAGCAGCCAAAGAAATGAGCAGTTCTTC. Translation gives CASSQRNEQFF.

The rearrangement links TRBV29-1 to TRBJ2-7; D gene ambiguous. V dropped 1 base and J dropped 5 bases, with 6 bases sitting between them. Germline V lookup: CDR1 SQVTM, CDR2 ANQGSEA. The CDR3 contains 11 residues. The CDR3 nucleotides are TGCAGCGTTGAAGGACTGGACGAGCAGTACTTC. Protein sequence: CSVEGLDEQYF.

The sample holds a few counts of this clonotype. This chain links TRBV15 with TRBJ2-7; D gene uncertain. Germline V lookup: CDR1 LNHNV, CDR2 YYDKDF (reference sequence). Trimming removed 3 bases at V and 3 bases at J, with 9 bases between. The CDR3 length is 13 residues. The CDR3 DNA reads as TGTGCCACCAGCAGGCGCAGGTTCTACGAGCAGTACTTC. Its protein is CATSRRRFYEQYF.

This clonotype was counted only a few times. V usage is TRBV30 and J usage is TRBJ2-5; D is perhaps TRBD1 or TRBD2 (6 bases each). The CDR3 covers 17 residues. V was cut by 0 bases and J by 2 bases, with 19 bases left in between. Germline V gene sequence: CDR1 GTSNPN, CDR2 SVGIG (reference sequence). The DNA for the CDR3 is TGTGCCTGGAGTGTATGGGAGGCAGGGGAGTGGCAAGAGACCCAGTACTTC. Translating it yields CAWSVWEAGEWQETQYF.

This clonotype came up many times. CDR3 sequence: CASSGSSGSPDTQYF. In DNA, the CDR3 is TGTGCCAGCAGCGGTTCTAGCGGGAGTCCAGATACGCAGTATTTT. V and J are TRBV9 and TRBJ2-3; 10 bases agree with TRBD2. CDR3 size: 15 residues. V was clipped by 3 bases and J by 4 bases; unmatched bases: 5. Germline-derived CDR1 and CDR2 are SGDLS and YYNGEE. Combining the CDR3 with reference TRBV9 and TRBJ2-3 gives the whole variable domain DSGVTQTPKHLITATGQRVTLRCSPRSGDLSVYWYQQSLDQGLQFLIQYYNGEERAKGNILERFSAQQFPDLHSELNLSSLELGDSALYFCASSGSSGSPDTQYFGPGTRLTVL.

This sequence joins TRBV30 and TRBJ1-5; D is undetermined. Trimming stripped 4 bases from V and 4 bases from J, with 8 bases between. The CDR3 sequence is 12 residues long. CDR1 is GTSNPN and CDR2 is SVGIG in the germline V gene (reference sequence). The CDR3, as DNA: TGTGCCTGGAACAATCGGAATCAGCCCCAGCATTTT. This gives the protein CAWNNRNQPQHF.

This clonotype was detected ten times or more. This chain connects TRBV28 to TRBJ2-7; D is unresolved. Trimming took off 5 bases at V and 0 bases at J, with 17 bases between the two ends. The CDR3 is made up of 16 amino acids. Germline V gene lookup returns CDR1 MDHEN and CDR2 SYDVKM. The CDR3 nucleotides are TGTGCCAGCAGTCACCCCCTGCTAACGGGCTCCTACGAGCAGTACTTC. It encodes CASSHPLLTGSYEQYF.

With respect to this clonotype: This may arise from a read error, as a much more abundant clone is one base away. The chain joins TRBV12-3 or TRBV12-4 to TRBJ2-5; 7 bases match TRBD1. The CDR3 contains 14 residues. The CDR3: CASSNGQAQDTQYF. CDR3 DNA: TGTGCCAGCAGTAACGGACAGGCCCAAGACACCCAGTACTTC.

The chain recombines TRBV7-2 with TRBJ2-5; 9 bases map to TRBD2. V lost 1 base and J lost 5; bases outside the gene matches: 8. Germline assignment: CDR1 SGHTA and CDR2 FQGNSA. CDR3 length: 16 residues. The CDR3 DNA follows: TGTGCCAGCAGCTTAGGACCTTGGCGGGAGGGTGAGACCCAGTACTTC. This sequence encodes CASSLGPWREGETQYF.

This clonotype was counted between two and nine times. At one end the junction does not follow the germline gene, possibly because of a read error. This chain uses TRBV27 with TRBJ2-1; D tentatively reads TRBD1 or TRBD2 (6 bases each). The CDR3 is 15 residues long. Germline CDR1 and CDR2: MNHEY and SMNVEV (reference sequence). The CDR3 spells CASSLLGGSYNEQLF. The CDR3 DNA reads as TGTGCCAGCAGTTTACTGGGGGGCTCCTACAATGAGCAGCTCTTC.